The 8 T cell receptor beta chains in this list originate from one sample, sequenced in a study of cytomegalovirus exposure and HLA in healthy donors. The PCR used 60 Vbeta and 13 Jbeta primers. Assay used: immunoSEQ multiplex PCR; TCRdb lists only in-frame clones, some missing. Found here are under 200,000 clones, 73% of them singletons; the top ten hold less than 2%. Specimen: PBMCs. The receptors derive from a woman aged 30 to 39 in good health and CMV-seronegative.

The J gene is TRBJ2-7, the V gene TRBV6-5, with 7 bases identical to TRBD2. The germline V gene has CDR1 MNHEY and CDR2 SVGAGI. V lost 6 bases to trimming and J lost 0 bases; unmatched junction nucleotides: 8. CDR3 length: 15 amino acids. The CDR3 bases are TGTGCCAGCAGCCTGTCGGGAGGCCCCTCCTACGAGCAGTACTTC. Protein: CASSLSGGPSYEQYF.

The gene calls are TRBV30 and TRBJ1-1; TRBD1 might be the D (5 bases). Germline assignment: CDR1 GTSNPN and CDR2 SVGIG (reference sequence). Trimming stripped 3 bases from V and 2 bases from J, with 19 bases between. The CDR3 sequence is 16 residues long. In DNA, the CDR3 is TGTGCCTGGAGCCCGGTCATCCTGGGGGGAAACACTGAAGCTTTCTTT. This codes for CAWSPVILGGNTEAFF.

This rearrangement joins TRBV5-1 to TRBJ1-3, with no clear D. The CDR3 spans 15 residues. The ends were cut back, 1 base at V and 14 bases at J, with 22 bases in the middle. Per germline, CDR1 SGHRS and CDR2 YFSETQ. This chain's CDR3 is CASSLISPPQAELYF. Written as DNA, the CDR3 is TGCGCCAGCAGCTTGATCTCCCCGCCTCAAGCGGAATTATATTTT.

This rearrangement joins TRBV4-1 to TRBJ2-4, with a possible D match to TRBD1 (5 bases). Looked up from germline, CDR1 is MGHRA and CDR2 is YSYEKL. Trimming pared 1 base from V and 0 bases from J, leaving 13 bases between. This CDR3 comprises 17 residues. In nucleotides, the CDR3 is TGCGCCAGCAGCCAAGGCCAGGGTAGATTAGCCAAAAACATTCAGTACTTC. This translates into CASSQGQGRLAKNIQYF.

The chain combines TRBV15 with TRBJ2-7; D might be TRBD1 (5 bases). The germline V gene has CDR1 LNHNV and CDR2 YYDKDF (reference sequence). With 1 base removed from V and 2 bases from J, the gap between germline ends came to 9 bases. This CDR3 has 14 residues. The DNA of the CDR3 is TGTGCCACCAGCAGAGTGGCAGGGCCCTACGAGCAGTACTTC. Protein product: CATSRVAGPYEQYF.

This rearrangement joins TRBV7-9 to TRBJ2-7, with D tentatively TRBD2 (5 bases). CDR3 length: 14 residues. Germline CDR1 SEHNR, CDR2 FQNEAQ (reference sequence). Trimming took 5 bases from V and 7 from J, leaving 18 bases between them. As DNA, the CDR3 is TGTGCCAGCAGCCTCTCCGCGGGCCCTACGGAGCAGTACTTC. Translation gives CASSLSAGPTEQYF.

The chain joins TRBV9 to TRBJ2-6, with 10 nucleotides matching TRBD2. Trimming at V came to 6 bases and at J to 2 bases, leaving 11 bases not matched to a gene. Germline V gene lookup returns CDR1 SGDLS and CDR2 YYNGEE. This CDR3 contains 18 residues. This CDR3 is CASTRNPGLATGANVLTF. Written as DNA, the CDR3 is TGTGCCAGCACCAGAAACCCGGGACTAGCGACTGGGGCCAACGTCCTGACTTTC.

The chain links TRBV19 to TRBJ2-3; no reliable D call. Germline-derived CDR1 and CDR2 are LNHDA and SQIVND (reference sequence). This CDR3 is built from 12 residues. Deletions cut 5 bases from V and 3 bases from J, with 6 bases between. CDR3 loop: CASSPRTDTQYF. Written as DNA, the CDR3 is TGTGCCAGTAGTCCCCGGACAGATACGCAGTATTTT.